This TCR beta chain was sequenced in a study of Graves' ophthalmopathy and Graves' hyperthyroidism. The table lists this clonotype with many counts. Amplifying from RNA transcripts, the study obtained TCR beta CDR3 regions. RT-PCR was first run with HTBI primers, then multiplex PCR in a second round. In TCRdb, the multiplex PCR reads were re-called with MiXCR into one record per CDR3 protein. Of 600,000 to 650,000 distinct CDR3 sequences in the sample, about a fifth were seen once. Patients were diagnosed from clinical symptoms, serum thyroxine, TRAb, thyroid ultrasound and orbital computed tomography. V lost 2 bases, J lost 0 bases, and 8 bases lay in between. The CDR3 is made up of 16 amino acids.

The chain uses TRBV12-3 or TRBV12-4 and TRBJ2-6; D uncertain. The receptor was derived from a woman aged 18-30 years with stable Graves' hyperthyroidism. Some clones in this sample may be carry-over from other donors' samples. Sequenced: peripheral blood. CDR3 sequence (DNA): TGTGCCAGCAGTTTAAACGCGTACTCTGGGGCCAACGTCCTGACTTTC. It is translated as CASSLNAYSGANVLTF.